The 16 T cell receptor beta chains below were found in one sample sequenced in a study of blood T cell repertoires in COVID-19 (dated by TCRdb to 2018 to 2020). Library preparation was by the immunoSEQ multiplex PCR assay. In its TCRdb copy, this immuneACCESS table keeps in-frame sequences only and misses some clones. Where compared with another copy, unresolved V genes explain less than half of these, and the others have no known cause. For this sample there are about 240,000 clones; approximately 83% appear just once. The top ten hold less than 4% of the sample. The sample taken for sequencing was PBMCs or T cells enriched from blood (not recorded which). The receptors originated from a woman in her thirties or forties with acute COVID-19.

The V and J genes are TRBV5-5 and TRBJ1-4, with 7 bases fitting TRBD1. Germline values: CDR1 SGHKS, CDR2 YYEKEE (reference sequence). This CDR3 contains 14 residues. J gave up 7 bases and V 3 bases, and 6 bases lay outside the gene matches. CDR3 amino acids: CASSSTGNREKLFF. In nucleotides, the CDR3 is TGTGCCAGCAGCTCGACAGGGAATCGTGAAAAACTGTTTTTT. Filled out from reference TRBV5-5 and TRBJ1-4, the complete variable domain reads DAGVTQSPTHLIKTRGQQVTLRCSPISGHKSVSWYQQVLGQGPQFIFQYYEKEERGRGNFPDRFSARQFPNYSSELNVNALLLGDSALYLCASSSTGNREKLFFGSGTQLSVL.

The genes are TRBV11-3 and TRBJ2-1, with TRBD2 as a possible D gene (5 bases). The CDR3 is 15 residues long. V lost 5 bases to trimming and J lost 5 bases, with 16 bases between them. Germline V gene data show CDR1 as SGHNT and CDR2 as YENEEA. Here the CDR3 DNA reads TGTGCCAGCAGCCCCTACGCTAGCCGGAACAATGAGCAGTTCTTC. As protein: CASSPYASRNNEQFF.

The CDR3 protein is CASSFRTPPGANVLTF. The CDR3 DNA reads TGTGCCAGCAGTTTTCGGACTCCACCTGGGGCCAACGTCCTGACTTTC. V and J are TRBV27 and TRBJ2-6, with D possibly TRBD2 on 5 matching bases. CDR1 MNHEY and CDR2 SMNVEV come from the germline V gene (reference sequence). The V gene lost 3 bases and the J gene lost 2 bases, with 11 bases spanning the gap. The CDR3 is 16 residues long.

The V call is TRBV20-1, the J call TRBJ1-2; TRBD1 agrees at 7 bases. After removal of 4 bases from V and 3 bases from J, the junction contained 2 bases not matched to a gene. The CDR3 totals 12 residues. Germline assignment: CDR1 DFQATT and CDR2 SNEGSKA (reference sequence). The chain's CDR3 is CSATDRDYGYTF. As DNA, the CDR3 is TGCAGTGCTACTGACAGGGACTATGGCTACACCTTC.

This chain joins TRBV4-1 and TRBJ2-5; 12 bases line up with TRBD2. V was pared by 0 bases and J by 5 bases, with 7 bases of the junction left unmatched. Germline CDR1 is MGHRA and CDR2 is YSYEKL. The CDR3 is 17 amino acids. The CDR3 protein is CASSQDSASGRVETQYF. In DNA, the CDR3 is TGCGCCAGCAGCCAAGATTCGGCTAGCGGGAGGGTGGAGACCCAGTACTTC.

CDR3 sequence (DNA): TGTGCCAGCAGCCCGAGGTACACTGAAGCTTTCTTT. Its protein is CASSPRYTEAFF. The V and J genes are TRBV28 and TRBJ1-1; D gene ambiguous. The CDR3 runs to 12 residues. Trimming stripped 6 bases from V and 3 bases from J, with 8 bases between. Germline V gene lookup returns CDR1 MDHEN and CDR2 SYDVKM.

The rearrangement uses TRBV29-1 and TRBJ2-1, with a tentative D call TRBD1 (5 bases). The CDR3 sequence is 15 residues long. V dropped 0 bases and J dropped 1 base, with 10 bases sitting between them. From germline, CDR1 is SQVTM and CDR2 ANQGSEA. The CDR3 sequence: CSVEDYRSSYNEQFF. The CDR3 nucleotides are TGCAGCGTTGAAGATTACAGGTCATCCTACAATGAGCAGTTCTTC.

This clone occurred once. The chain joins TRBV6-6 to TRBJ1-6; no reliable D call. The V and J ends lost 7 bases and 2 bases respectively, with 15 bases between them. The CDR3 has 16 amino acids. The germline V gene has CDR1 MNHNY and CDR2 SVGAGI (reference sequence). CDR3 nucleotide sequence: TGTGCCAGCAACCATCATCGGGAGGCCTATAATTCACCCCTCCACTTT. Translating gives CASNHHREAYNSPLHF.

V is TRBV7-9 and J is TRBJ1-1, with 10 bases that match TRBD1. The J segment lost 3 bases and the V segment lost 5 bases, leaving 9 bases of the junction unmatched. The CDR3 runs 16 residues. Germline V gene sequence: CDR1 SEHNR, CDR2 FQNEAQ (reference sequence). CDR3 sequence (DNA): TGTGCCAGCAGCCCGACAGGGGGCGCGGGGTACACTGAAGCTTTCTTT. Translated, it gives CASSPTGGAGYTEAFF.

This chain uses TRBV27 with TRBJ2-5, with 10 bases identical to TRBD1. Looked up from germline, CDR1 is MNHEY and CDR2 is SMNVEV (reference sequence). This CDR3 has 14 residues. The V segment lost 7 bases and the J segment 4 bases; nucleotides outside the gene matches: 6. CDR3 in amino acids: CASNRQGATETQYF. DNA of the CDR3: TGTGCCAGCAATCGACAGGGGGCTACAGAGACCCAGTACTTC.

V is TRBV27 and J is TRBJ2-1, with D tentatively TRBD1 (5 bases). Trimming removed 7 bases from V and 0 bases from J, with 13 bases in between. The germline V gene encodes CDR1 MNHEY and CDR2 SMNVEV (reference sequence). There are 15 residues in the CDR3. The CDR3 sequence is CASKQTVSSYNEQFF. CDR3 sequence (DNA): TGTGCCAGCAAGCAGACAGTTAGCTCCTACAATGAGCAGTTCTTC.

V gene TRBV6-1 combines with J gene TRBJ2-1; TRBD1 might be the D (5 bases). V shed 3 bases and J shed 7 bases, with 16 bases lying between them. Germline CDR1 reads MNHNS; CDR2 reads SASEGT. This CDR3 spans 15 amino acids. The CDR3 DNA is TGTGCCAGCAGTGACGATCCAGGGCAGCTAAATGAGCAGTTCTTC. Translation: CASSDDPGQLNEQFF.

This clone was counted only a few times. This sample also contains other DNA sequences that code for the same CDR3. The chain joins TRBV7-8 to TRBJ2-3; a weak D match, TRBD2 (6 bases). The CDR3 is 12 amino acids. Germline V gives CDR1 SGHVS, CDR2 FQNEAQ. V gave up 6 bases and J gave up 4 bases, with 8 bases separating them. CDR3 bases: TGTGCCAGCAGGACGGGGGCAGATACGCAGTATTTT. Residues: CASRTGADTQYF.

The V call is TRBV2, the J call TRBJ2-5; 8 nucleotides match TRBD2. Looked up from germline, CDR1 is SNHLY and CDR2 is FYNNEI. V shed 0 bases and J 5 bases; nucleotides not matched to a gene: 14. The CDR3 is 18 amino acids. In DNA form, the CDR3 reads TGTGCCAGCAGTGAAGCGCTTCTGGCCGCGGGAGGTCAGGAGACCCAGTACTTC. Protein sequence: CASSEALLAAGGQETQYF.

The V and J genes are TRBV10-3 and TRBJ2-3; TRBD2 matches 11 bases. V was clipped by 10 bases and J by 5 bases; unmatched bases: 11. Germline V gene lookup returns CDR1 ENHRY and CDR2 SYGVKD. This CDR3 region has 15 residues. CDR3 in DNA: TGTGCCACCAAAGGGACTAGCGGAGAGGTAGATACGCAGTATTTT. Translating it yields CATKGTSGEVDTQYF.

This chain joins TRBV4-1 and TRBJ2-1; maybe TRBD2 (5 bases). This CDR3 is 16 amino acids long. CDR1 is MGHRA and CDR2 is YSYEKL in the germline V gene. The V and J ends lost 5 bases and 0 bases respectively, with 14 bases between them. CDR3 DNA: TGCGCCAGCAGCAACCCGAGGAGGAGCTCCTACAATGAGCAGTTCTTC. It codes for CASSNPRRSSYNEQFF.